Presented here are 2 T cell receptor beta chains from one specimen sequenced in a study of T cells after yellow fever vaccination. Each CDR3 protein is one row after TCRdb ran MiXCR on the 5' RACE reads. The data contain more than 450,000 distinct CDR3 sequences, 20% to 25% of them singletons. This material consisted of PBMCs, taken less than 25 days after the first yellow fever vaccination. Receptors were obtained from a man between 18 and 35 years old who received the YFV17D yellow fever vaccine.

V usage is TRBV6-1 and J usage is TRBJ1-6; D unresolved. CDR1 MNHNS and CDR2 SASEGT come from the germline V gene. The CDR3 extends over 14 amino acids. V shed 5 bases and J shed 6 bases, with 11 bases lying between them. The CDR3 region is CASSRGYPNSPLHF. Written as DNA, the CDR3 is TGTGCCAGCAGTCGGGGATATCCTAATTCACCCCTCCACTTT.

The V gene is TRBV9, the J gene TRBJ1-3; D call uncertain. Looked up from germline, CDR1 is SGDLS and CDR2 is YYNGEE. Trimming cost V 4 bases and J 3 bases, with 2 bases left between them. The CDR3 runs 11 residues. The DNA of the CDR3 is TGTGCCAGCAGCCGTGGAAACACCATATATTTT. Its translation is CASSRGNTIYF.